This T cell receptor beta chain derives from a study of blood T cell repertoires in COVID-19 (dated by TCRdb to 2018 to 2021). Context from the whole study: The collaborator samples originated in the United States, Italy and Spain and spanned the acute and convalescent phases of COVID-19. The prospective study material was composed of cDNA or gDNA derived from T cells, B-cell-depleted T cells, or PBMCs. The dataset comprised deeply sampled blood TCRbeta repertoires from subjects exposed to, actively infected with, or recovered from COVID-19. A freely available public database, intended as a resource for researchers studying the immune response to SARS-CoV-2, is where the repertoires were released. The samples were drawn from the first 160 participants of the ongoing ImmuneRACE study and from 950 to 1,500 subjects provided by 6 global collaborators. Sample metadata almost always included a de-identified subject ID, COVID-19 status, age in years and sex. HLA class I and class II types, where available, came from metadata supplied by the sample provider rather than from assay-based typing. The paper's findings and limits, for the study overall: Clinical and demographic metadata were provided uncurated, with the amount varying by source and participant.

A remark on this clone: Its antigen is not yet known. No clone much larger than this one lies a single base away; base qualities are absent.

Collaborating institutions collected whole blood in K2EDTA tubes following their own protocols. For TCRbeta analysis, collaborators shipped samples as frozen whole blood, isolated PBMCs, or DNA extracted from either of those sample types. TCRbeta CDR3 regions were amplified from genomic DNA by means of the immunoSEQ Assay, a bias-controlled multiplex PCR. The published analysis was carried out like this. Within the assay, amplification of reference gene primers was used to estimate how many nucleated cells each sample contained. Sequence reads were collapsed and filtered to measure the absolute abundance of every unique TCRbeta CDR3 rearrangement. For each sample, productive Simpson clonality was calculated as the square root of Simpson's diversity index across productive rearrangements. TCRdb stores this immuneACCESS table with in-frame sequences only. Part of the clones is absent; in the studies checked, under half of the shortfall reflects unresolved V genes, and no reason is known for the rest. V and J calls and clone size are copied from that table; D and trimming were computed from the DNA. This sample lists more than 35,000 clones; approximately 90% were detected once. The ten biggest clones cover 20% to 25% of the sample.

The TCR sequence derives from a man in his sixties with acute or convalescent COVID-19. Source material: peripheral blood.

The DNA sequence is TGTGCCGGGGGGACTAGCGGGACCACCGATACGCAGTATTTT. This sequence encodes CAGGTSGTTDTQYF. Recombination connected TRBV2 to TRBJ2-3; the junction holds 13 bases that match TRBD2. Germline trimming amounts to 11 bases on V and 6 bases on J, with 8 as the count of junction bases outside the gene matches. The CDR3 holds 14 amino acids from the cysteine to the phenylalanine. Only CDR3 DNA is held: 42 bases, read in frame from base 1. CDR1 and CDR2 (SNHLY, FYNNEI) derive from the germline V gene.